These 9 T cell receptor beta chains were all obtained from the same sample, sequenced in a study of blood T cell repertoires in COVID-19. Repertoires were generated with immunoSEQ multiplex PCR, while TCRdb's copy carries only in-frame clones and drops some. The table includes 50,000 or so clones, around 86% detected once. Sequencing input: peripheral blood. The origin of the receptors is a man aged 50-60 years with active COVID-19.

The genes are TRBV6-2 or TRBV6-3 and TRBJ2-1; D gene ambiguous. The V end lost 1 base, the J end lost 4 bases, and 5 bases lay between the germline ends. CDR1 and CDR2 (germline): MNHEY, SVGEGT. The CDR3 is 13 residues long. DNA for the CDR3: TGTGCCAGCAGTTACTTACTTTACAATGAGCAGTTCTTC. It specifies CASSYLLYNEQFF.

The CDR3 reads CASSPLSRTRSAGELFF. CDR3 nucleotides: TGCGCCAGCAGCCCCTTATCAAGGACTAGGAGCGCCGGGGAGCTGTTTTTT. This chain uses TRBV5-1 with TRBJ2-2, with 7 bases matching TRBD2. There are 17 residues in the CDR3. V trimming: 4 bases; J trimming: 6 bases; junction bases outside the gene matches: 15. From germline, CDR1 is SGHRS and CDR2 YFSETQ.

The rearrangement links TRBV6-5 to TRBJ1-2; D is undetermined. Germline assignment: CDR1 MNHEY and CDR2 SVGAGI. The CDR3 sequence is 14 residues long. The ends were cut back, 5 bases at V and 8 bases at J, with 18 bases in the middle. CDR3 in amino acids: CASSRGSERAGYTF. The DNA of the CDR3 is TGTGCCAGCAGTCGCGGATCGGAGCGCGCCGGCTACACCTTC.

The chain uses TRBV7-2 and TRBJ1-1; TRBD1 agrees at 10 bases. Germline V gene lookup returns CDR1 SGHTA and CDR2 FQGNSA. There are 15 residues in the CDR3. The trim removed 2 bases at V and 3 bases at J, leaving 3 bases unmatched. The CDR3 reads CASSLSDRGHTEAFF. The CDR3 nucleotides are TGTGCCAGCAGCTTATCAGACAGGGGGCACACTGAAGCTTTCTTT.

The V and J genes are TRBV28 and TRBJ2-7; tentative D call: TRBD2 (6 bases). Germline V gene lookup returns CDR1 MDHEN and CDR2 SYDVKM. Trimming cost V 5 bases and J 2 bases, with 16 bases left between them. This CDR3 contains 15 residues. The CDR3 sequence: CASSAPGLGTYEQYF. In nucleotides, the CDR3 is TGTGCCAGCAGTGCGCCGGGACTGGGTACCTACGAGCAGTACTTC.

The J gene is TRBJ1-2, the V gene TRBV3-1 (or the pseudogene TRBV3-2); D is possibly TRBD1 (6 bases). The V end lost 0 bases, the J end lost 7 bases, and 21 bases lay between the germline ends. CDR1 LGHDT and CDR2 YNNKEL come from the germline V gene (reference sequence). The CDR3 is 17 residues long. The CDR3 sequence is CASSQDPPQGFLFGYTF. CDR3 coding DNA: TGTGCCAGCAGCCAAGATCCCCCGCAGGGGTTCCTCTTTGGCTACACCTTC.

The chain links TRBV5-6 to TRBJ2-7; no clear D gene. The CDR3 runs to 13 residues. Germline-derived CDR1 and CDR2 are SGHDT and YYEEEE. Trimming took 0 bases from V and 4 from J, leaving 8 bases between them. CDR3 region: CASSLVAAYEQYF. The CDR3 bases are TGTGCCAGCAGCTTGGTGGCTGCTTACGAGCAGTACTTC.

The chain couples TRBV7-9 to TRBJ2-1, with D possibly matching TRBD1 (5 bases). Trimming took off 0 bases at V and 5 bases at J, with 8 bases between the two ends. Per the germline V gene, CDR1 is SEHNR and CDR2 is FQNEAQ (reference sequence). CDR3 length equals 14 residues. CDR3 amino acids: CASSLAGQNNEQFF. In nucleotides, the CDR3 is TGTGCCAGCAGCTTAGCGGGGCAGAACAATGAGCAGTTCTTC.

This chain joins TRBV7-9 and TRBJ1-2, with 10 bases fitting TRBD1. CDR1 SEHNR and CDR2 FQNEAQ come from the germline V gene (reference sequence). The CDR3 loop spans 17 amino acids. The V and J ends lost 0 bases and 0 bases, in that order; junction bases with no gene match: 4. The CDR3 is CASSLALTGGPNYGYTF. The CDR3 bases are TGTGCCAGCAGCTTAGCGCTGACAGGGGGCCCTAACTATGGCTACACCTTC.